This T cell receptor beta chain originates from a study of human T cells and chemical hapten exposure. Trimming cost V 6 bases and J 0 bases; bases outside gene matches: 6. The CDR3 contains 14 residues. Per germline, CDR1 SQVTM and CDR2 ANQGSEA. TCRdb called the RACE reads again in MiXCR, with one record for every CDR3 protein. The data show more than 300,000 distinct CDR3 sequences, with about 5.1% seen just once and just over 2.5% held by the top ten. The time point is: pre-sensitization, week 0. Treatment given: therapeutic diphenylcyclopropenone sensitization with weekly scalp DPC. The material was whole blood, obtained in connection with sensitization to the hapten diphenylcyclopropenone (DPC). This receptor was taken from a woman aged 45-60 years with alopecia areata. Some clones in this sample may be carry-over from other donors' samples. This chain links TRBV29-1 with TRBJ1-1, with 8 nucleotides matching TRBD1. The CDR3 DNA reads TGCAGCGTGGCACGACAGGGGATGAACACTGAAGCTTTCTTT. Residues: CSVARQGMNTEAFF.